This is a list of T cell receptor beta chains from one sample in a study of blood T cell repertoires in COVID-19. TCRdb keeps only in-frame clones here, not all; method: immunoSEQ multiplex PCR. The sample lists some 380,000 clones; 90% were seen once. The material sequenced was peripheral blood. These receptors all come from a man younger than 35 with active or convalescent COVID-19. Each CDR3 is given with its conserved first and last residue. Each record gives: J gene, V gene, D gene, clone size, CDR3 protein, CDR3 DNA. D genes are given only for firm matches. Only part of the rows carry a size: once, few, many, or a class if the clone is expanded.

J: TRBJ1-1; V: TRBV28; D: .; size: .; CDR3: CASRIQLIMNTEAFF; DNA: TGTGCCAGCAGGATCCAGTTGATCATGAACACTGAAGCTTTCTTT
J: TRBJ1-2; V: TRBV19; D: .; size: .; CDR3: CASSIAVQRTNGYTF; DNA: TGTGCCAGTAGTATAGCGGTCCAGCGGACGAATGGCTACACCTTC
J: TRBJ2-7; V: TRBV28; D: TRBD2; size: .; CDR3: CASSQGLAGVSFQIDEQYF; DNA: TGTGCCAGCAGCCAGGGACTAGCGGGAGTTAGTTTTCAGATCGACGAGCAGTACTTC
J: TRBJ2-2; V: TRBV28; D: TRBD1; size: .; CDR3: CASSPTGGFPTGELFF; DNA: TGTGCCAGCAGTCCGACAGGGGGCTTTCCCACCGGGGAGCTGTTTTTT
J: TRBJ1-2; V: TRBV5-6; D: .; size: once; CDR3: CASSLFQRNYGYTF; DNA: TGTGCCAGCAGCTTGTTCCAGCGAAACTATGGCTACACCTTC
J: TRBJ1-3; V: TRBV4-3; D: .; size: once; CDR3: CASSPVGSSSFIDRSSGNTIYF; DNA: TGCGCCAGCAGCCCGGTGGGCAGCTCGTCATTTATCGACAGAAGCTCTGGAAACACCATATATTTT
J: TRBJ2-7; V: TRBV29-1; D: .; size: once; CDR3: CSAVGSDSSSYEQYF; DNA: TGCAGCGCCGTTGGGTCGGACAGCAGCTCCTACGAGCAGTACTTC
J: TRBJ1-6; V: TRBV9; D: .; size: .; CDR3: CASSGRDLRDSPLHF; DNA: TGTGCCAGCAGCGGGCGGGACCTACGGGATTCACCCCTCCACTTT
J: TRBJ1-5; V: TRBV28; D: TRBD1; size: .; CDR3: CASSPVQGGLSNQPQHF; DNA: TGTGCCAGCAGTCCAGTCCAGGGGGGTCTGAGCAATCAGCCCCAGCATTTT
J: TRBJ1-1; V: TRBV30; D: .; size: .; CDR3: CAWRKSRSLNTEAFF; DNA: TGTGCCTGGAGGAAATCGCGAAGTCTGAACACTGAAGCTTTCTTT
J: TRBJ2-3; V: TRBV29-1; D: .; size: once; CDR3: CSGRQSTDTQYF; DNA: TGCAGCGGTCGACAGAGCACAGATACGCAGTATTTT
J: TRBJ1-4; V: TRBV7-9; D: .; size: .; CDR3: CASSLVGSNEKLFF; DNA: TGTGCCAGCAGCTTAGTAGGGAGTAATGAAAAACTGTTTTTT
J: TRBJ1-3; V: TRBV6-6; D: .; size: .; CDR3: CASRPTGPSGNTIYF; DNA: TGTGCCAGCAGACCCACAGGGCCCTCTGGAAACACCATATATTTT
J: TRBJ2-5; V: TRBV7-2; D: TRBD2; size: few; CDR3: CASSLRAGGVETQYF; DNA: TGTGCCAGCAGCTTACGTGCGGGAGGGGTAGAGACCCAGTACTTC
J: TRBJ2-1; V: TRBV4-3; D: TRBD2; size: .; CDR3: CASSQGLAGGREQFF; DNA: TGCGCCAGCAGCCAAGGACTAGCGGGGGGGCGTGAGCAGTTCTTC
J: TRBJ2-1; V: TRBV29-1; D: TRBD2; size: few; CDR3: CSVYAGTETSGRVYNEQFF; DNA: TGCAGCGTCTACGCCGGGACAGAGACTAGCGGGAGAGTATACAATGAGCAGTTCTTC
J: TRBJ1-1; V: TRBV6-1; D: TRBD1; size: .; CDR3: CASSANLGQGRTEAFF; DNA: TGTGCCAGCAGTGCAAACCTAGGACAGGGGAGGACTGAAGCTTTCTTT
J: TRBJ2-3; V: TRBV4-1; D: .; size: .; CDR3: CASSQARDTQYF; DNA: TGCGCCAGCAGCCAAGCGCGTGATACGCAGTATTTT
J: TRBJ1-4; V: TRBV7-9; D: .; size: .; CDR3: CASSLNPQGLPNEKLFF; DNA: TGTGCCAGCAGCTTAAACCCGCAGGGTTTACCTAATGAAAAACTGTTTTTT
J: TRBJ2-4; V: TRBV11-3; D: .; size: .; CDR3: CASSPKGVKNIQYF; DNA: TGTGCCAGCAGCCCGAAAGGGGTCAAAAACATTCAGTACTTC
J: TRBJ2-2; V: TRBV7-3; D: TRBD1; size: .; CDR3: CASRSSGTVGSGELFF; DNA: TGTGCCAGCAGAAGCTCCGGGACAGTCGGATCCGGGGAGCTGTTTTTT
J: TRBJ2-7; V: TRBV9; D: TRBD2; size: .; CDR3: CASSVGAGVSYEQYF; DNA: TGTGCCAGCAGCGTAGGGGCGGGAGTCTCCTACGAGCAGTACTTC
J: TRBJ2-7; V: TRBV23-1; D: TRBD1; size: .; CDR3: CASSQLDRASGYEQYF; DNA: TGCGCCAGCAGTCAGCTAGACAGGGCTTCGGGATACGAGCAGTACTTC
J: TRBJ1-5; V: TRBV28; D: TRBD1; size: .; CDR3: CASSLMGTGGNQPQHF; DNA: TGTGCCAGCAGTTTAATGGGGACAGGGGGGAATCAGCCCCAGCATTTT
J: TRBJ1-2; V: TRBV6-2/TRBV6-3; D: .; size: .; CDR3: CASSQDSNYGYTF; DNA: TGTGCCAGCAGTCAGGATTCTAACTATGGCTACACCTTC
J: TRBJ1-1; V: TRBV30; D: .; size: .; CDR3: CASGTNTEAFF; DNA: TGTGCCAGCGGGACCAACACTGAAGCTTTCTTT
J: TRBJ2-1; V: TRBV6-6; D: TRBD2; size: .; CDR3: CASSLAGALNNEQFF; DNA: TGTGCCAGCAGTTTAGCGGGAGCCCTGAACAATGAGCAGTTCTTC
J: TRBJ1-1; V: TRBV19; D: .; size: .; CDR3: CASSIEYDRPIEAFF; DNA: TGTGCCAGTAGTATAGAATATGACAGACCGATTGAAGCTTTCTTT
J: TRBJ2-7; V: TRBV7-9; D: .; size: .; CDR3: CASSNTGPVDHEQYF; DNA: TGTGCCAGCAGCAATACAGGCCCGGTGGACCACGAGCAGTACTTC
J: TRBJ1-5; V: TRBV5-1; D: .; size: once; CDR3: CASSLDTGRNQPQHF; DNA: TGCGCCAGCAGCTTGGATACAGGACGCAATCAGCCCCAGCATTTT
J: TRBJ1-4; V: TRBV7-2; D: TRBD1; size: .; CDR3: CASSRDRVDEKLFF; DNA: TGTGCCAGCAGCCGTGACAGGGTCGATGAAAAACTGTTTTTT
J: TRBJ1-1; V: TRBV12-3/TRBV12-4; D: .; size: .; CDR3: CASSLGRGTEAFF; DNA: TGTGCCAGCAGTTTGGGTAGGGGCACTGAAGCTTTCTTT
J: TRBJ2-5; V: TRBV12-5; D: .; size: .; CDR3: CASGLAKGLQQETQYF; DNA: TGTGCTAGTGGTTTGGCTAAGGGACTGCAGCAAGAGACCCAGTACTTC
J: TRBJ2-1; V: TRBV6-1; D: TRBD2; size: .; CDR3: CASSEGTRTSGKNEQFF; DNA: TGTGCCAGCAGTGAAGGTACTAGGACTAGCGGAAAAAATGAGCAGTTCTTC
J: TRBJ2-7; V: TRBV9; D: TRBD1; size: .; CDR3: CASSVGTGPGEQYF; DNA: TGTGCCAGCAGCGTAGGGACAGGGCCCGGCGAGCAGTACTTC
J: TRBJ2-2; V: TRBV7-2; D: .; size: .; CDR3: CASSHPRDTSTGELFF; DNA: TGTGCCAGCAGCCACCCCCGGGACACTTCCACCGGGGAGCTGTTTTTT
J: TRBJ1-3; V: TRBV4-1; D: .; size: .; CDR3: CASSQDAGTGNTIYF; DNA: TGCGCCAGCAGCCAAGATGCGGGGACTGGAAACACCATATATTTT
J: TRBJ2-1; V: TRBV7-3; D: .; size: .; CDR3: CASSAGAYNEQFF; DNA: TGTGCCAGCAGCGCAGGGGCCTACAATGAGCAGTTCTTC
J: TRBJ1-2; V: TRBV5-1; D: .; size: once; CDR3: CASSPRVLDGYTF; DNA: TGCGCCAGCAGCCCCAGGGTACTGGATGGCTACACCTTC
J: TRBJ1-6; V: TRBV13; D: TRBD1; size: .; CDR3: CASGQGALYNSPLHF; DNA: TGTGCCAGCGGACAGGGGGCTTTGTATAATTCACCCCTCCACTTT
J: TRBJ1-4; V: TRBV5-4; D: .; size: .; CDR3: CASSLRGNNEKLFF; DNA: TGTGCCAGCAGCTTGAGAGGAAATAATGAAAAACTGTTTTTT
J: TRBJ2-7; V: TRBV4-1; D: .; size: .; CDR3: CASSQARGPSYEQYF; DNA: TGCGCCAGCAGCCAAGCGAGAGGGCCGTCGTACGAGCAGTACTTC
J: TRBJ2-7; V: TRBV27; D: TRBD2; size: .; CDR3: CASSPGTSGTQEQYF; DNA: TGTGCCAGCAGTCCCGGGACTAGCGGGACTCAGGAGCAGTACTTC
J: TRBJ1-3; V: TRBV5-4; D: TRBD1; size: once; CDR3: CASSPGTGRGNTIYF; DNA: TGTGCCAGCAGCCCCGGGACAGGGAGGGGAAACACCATATATTTT
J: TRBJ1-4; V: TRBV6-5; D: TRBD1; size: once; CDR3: CASRPGQGKEKLFF; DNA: TGTGCCAGCAGGCCAGGACAGGGCAAGGAAAAACTGTTTTTT
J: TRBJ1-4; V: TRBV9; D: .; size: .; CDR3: CASNPSPGDTHEKLFF; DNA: TGTGCCAGCAACCCATCACCCGGAGATACCCACGAAAAACTGTTTTTT
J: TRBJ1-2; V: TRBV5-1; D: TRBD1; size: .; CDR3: CASSPGGGTDYGYTF; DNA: TGCGCCAGCAGCCCGGGTGGAGGGACAGACTATGGCTACACCTTC
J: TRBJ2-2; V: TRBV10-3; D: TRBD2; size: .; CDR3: CATGMTSGGPGELFF; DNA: TGTGCCACAGGGATGACTAGCGGGGGGCCCGGGGAGCTGTTTTTT